This record concerns one T cell receptor beta chain sequence. It was with 60 Vbeta and 13 Jbeta primers that the PCR ran. Clones were sequenced by immunoSEQ multiplex PCR, and TCRdb holds only the in-frame ones, with some missing. Of about 140,000 clones detected, around 79% appear once; the ten largest clones hold approximately 8.2%. Healthy bone marrow donors made up the donor group. This sample is drawn from a study of cytomegalovirus exposure and HLA in healthy donors. V lost 3 bases to trimming and J lost 5 bases, with 10 bases between them. This CDR3 comprises 14 residues. CDR1 is SEHNR and CDR2 is FQNEAQ in the germline V gene (reference sequence).

The sequenced material came from PBMCs. The receptor comes from a woman aged 50 to 60 in good health and CMV-seropositive. The V gene is TRBV7-9, the J gene TRBJ1-4, with unresolved D. The DNA for the CDR3 is TGTGCCAGCAGCTTCGGTAATAGCAATGAAAAACTGTTTTTT. It translates to CASSFGNSNEKLFF.